The sequence of this TCR beta chain was determined in a study of blood T cell repertoires in COVID-19. Study-wide background: COVID-19 samples, acute and convalescent, were from the United States, Italy and Spain.

The CDR3 contains 15 residues. CDR1 and CDR2 (germline): SGHNT, YYREEE (reference sequence). Deletions cut 3 bases from V and 8 bases from J, with 17 bases between. Patients of the Seattle cohort, enrolled during active infection, were followed longitudinally. Under the authors' procedure: Counts of nucleated cells, estimated from reference gene primer amplification, were obtained. Sequencing was performed with immunoSEQ multiplex PCR; in TCRdb, only in-frame clones are kept and a portion is missing. The DNA was the basis for D and trimming; V, J and clone size are from that table. The sample records approximately 70,000 clones, 90% to 95% being singletons.

The TCR comes from a man aged 45-60 years with COVID-19, enrolled during active disease. Sequencing was done on a sample of peripheral blood. This chain connects TRBV5-4 to TRBJ1-4; D may be TRBD1 (5 bases). CDR3 protein: CASSSGTLGREKLFF. The DNA of the CDR3 is TGTGCCAGCAGCTCCGGGACTCTGGGGCGGGAAAAACTGTTTTTT.